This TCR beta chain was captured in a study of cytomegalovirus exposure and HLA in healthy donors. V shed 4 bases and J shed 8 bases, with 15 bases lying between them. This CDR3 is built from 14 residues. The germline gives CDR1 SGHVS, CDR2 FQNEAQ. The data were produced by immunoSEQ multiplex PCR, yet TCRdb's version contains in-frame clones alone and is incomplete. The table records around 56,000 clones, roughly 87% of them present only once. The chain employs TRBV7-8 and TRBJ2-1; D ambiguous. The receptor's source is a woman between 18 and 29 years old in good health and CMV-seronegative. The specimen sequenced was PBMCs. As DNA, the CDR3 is TGTGCCAGCAGCTCCAAGCGCACCCTAGATGAGCAGTTCTTC. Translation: CASSSKRTLDEQFF.